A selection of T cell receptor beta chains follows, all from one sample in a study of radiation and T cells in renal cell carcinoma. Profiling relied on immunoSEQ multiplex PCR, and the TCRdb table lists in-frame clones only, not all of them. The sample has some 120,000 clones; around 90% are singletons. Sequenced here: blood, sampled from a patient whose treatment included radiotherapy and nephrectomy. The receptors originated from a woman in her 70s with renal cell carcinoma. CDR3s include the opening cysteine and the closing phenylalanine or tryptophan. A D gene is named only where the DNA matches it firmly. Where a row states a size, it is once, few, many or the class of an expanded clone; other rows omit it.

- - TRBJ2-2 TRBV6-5 TGTGCCATCCAGGACAGGAACACCGGGGAGCTGTTTTTT CAIQDRNTGELFF
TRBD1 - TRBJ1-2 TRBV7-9 TGTGCCAGCAGCTTAGCAGGGGGCGAAGGCTATGGCTACACCTTC CASSLAGGEGYGYTF
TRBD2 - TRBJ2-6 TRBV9 TGTGCCAGCAGCGGAGGACTAGCGGGGACCAGCTCTGGGGCCAACGTCCTGACTTTC CASSGGLAGTSSGANVLTF
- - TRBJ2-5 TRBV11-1 TGTGCCAGCAGCTTAGGCAGGGTGGAGACCCAGTACTTC CASSLGRVETQYF
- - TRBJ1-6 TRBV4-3 TGCGCCAGCACCCAAGACGGGTGGGGCGATTCACCCCTCCACTTT CASTQDGWGDSPLHF
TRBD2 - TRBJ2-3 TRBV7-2 TGTGCCAGCAGCCAACTAGCGGGAGGGACAGATACGCAGTATTTT CASSQLAGGTDTQYF
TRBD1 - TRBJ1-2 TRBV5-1 TGCGCCAGCAGCTGGTGGGGACAGGGGGATGGCTACACCTTC CASSWWGQGDGYTF
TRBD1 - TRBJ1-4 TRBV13 TGTGCCAGCAGCGACAGGGGAGGGAGTGAAAAACTGTTTTTT CASSDRGGSEKLFF
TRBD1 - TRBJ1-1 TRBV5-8 TGTGCCAGCAGCTTTCCCGGGACAGGGAACACTGAAGCTTTCTTT CASSFPGTGNTEAFF
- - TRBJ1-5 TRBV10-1 TGCGCCAGCAGTGAGAGTTCGTACAGGGCCCTTGATCAGCCCCAGCATTTT CASSESSYRALDQPQHF
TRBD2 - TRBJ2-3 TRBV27 TGTGCCAGCAGTTTAAGTAGCACTTGGGCGGGGGTAGATACGCAGTATTTT CASSLSSTWAGVDTQYF
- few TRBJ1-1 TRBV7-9 TGTGCCAGCAGTACAGGGATGGACACTGAAGCTTTCTTT CASSTGMDTEAFF
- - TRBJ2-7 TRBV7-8 TGTGCCAGCAGCTTAGCGGAGACACGGGCCTACGAGCAGTACTTC CASSLAETRAYEQYF
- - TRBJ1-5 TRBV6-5 TGTGCCAGCAGTTACGGTACAGGGCCTTATCAGCCCCAGCATTTT CASSYGTGPYQPQHF
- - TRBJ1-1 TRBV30 TGTGCCTGGAGTGTACCGGACAGTGGCGATTCTGGAGCTTTCTTT CAWSVPDSGDSGAFF
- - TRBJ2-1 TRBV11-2 TGTGCCAGCAGCTTAACGGGTAGGGCGGGCAATGAGCAGTTCTTC CASSLTGRAGNEQFF
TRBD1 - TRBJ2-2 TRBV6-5 TGTGCCAGCAGGCGGTCAGGGGGCACTACCGGGGAGCTGTTTTTT CASRRSGGTTGELFF
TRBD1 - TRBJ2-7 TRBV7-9 TGTGCCAGCAGCCACCCTGGGACAGGGAAAGAGCAGTACTTC CASSHPGTGKEQYF
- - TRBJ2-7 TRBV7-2 TGTGCCAGCAGCCTGAGCCAGGGGCCCTACGAGCAGTACTTC CASSLSQGPYEQYF
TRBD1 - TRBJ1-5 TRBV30 TGTGCCTGTTCGACAGGGGGCTTCAATCAGCCCCAGCATTTT CACSTGGFNQPQHF
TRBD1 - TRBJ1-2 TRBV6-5 TGTGCCAGCAGTACAGGGGGCCGAAAAAACTATGGCTACACCTTC CASSTGGRKNYGYTF
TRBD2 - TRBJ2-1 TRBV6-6 TGTGCCAGCGTCGGGGGGGTCTCCTACAATGAGCAGTTCTTC CASVGGVSYNEQFF
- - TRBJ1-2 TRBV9 TGTGCCAGCAGCGGGGGGATCCCGAAATATGGCTACACCTTC CASSGGIPKYGYTF
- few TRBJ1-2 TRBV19 TGTGCCAGTAGCCTAGACACGACCTATGGCTACACCTTC CASSLDTTYGYTF
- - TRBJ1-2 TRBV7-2 TGTGCCAGCAGCCTAGAAGGTCCATCGGGCTACACCTTC CASSLEGPSGYTF
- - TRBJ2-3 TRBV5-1 TGCGCCAGCAGCTTGGGGGGTAGCACAGATACGCAGTATTTT CASSLGGSTDTQYF
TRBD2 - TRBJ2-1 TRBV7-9 TGTGCCAGCAGCTTATACTTTGGGACTAGCGGGGAGCACAATGAGCAGTTCTTC CASSLYFGTSGEHNEQFF
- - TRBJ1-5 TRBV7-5 TGTGCCAGAAGCCAACCGGGACAGGCCAGCAATCAGCCCCAGCATTTT CARSQPGQASNQPQHF
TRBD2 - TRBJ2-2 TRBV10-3 TGTGCCATCAGCCTCGGACTAGCGGGGAACACCGGGGAGCTGTTTTTT CAISLGLAGNTGELFF
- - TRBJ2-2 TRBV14 TGTGCCAGCAGCCCTGGGACGTTCGCGAACACCGGGGAGCTGTTTTTT CASSPGTFANTGELFF
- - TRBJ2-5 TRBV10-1 TGCGCCAGCAGTGAGTCGGACTACCAAGAGACCCAGTACTTC CASSESDYQETQYF
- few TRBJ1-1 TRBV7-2 TGTGCCAGCAGCTTAGTTTGGTTGGCTTTCTTT CASSLVWLAFF
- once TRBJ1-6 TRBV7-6 TGTGCCAGCAGCCAAAGGCAAAATTTGGCACCCCTCCACTTT CASSQRQNLAPLHF
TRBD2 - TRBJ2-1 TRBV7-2 TGTGCCAGCAGCGAGCGGGGGGGCGGTTCCATCTCCTACAATGAGCAGTTCTTC CASSERGGGSISYNEQFF
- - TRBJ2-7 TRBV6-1 TGTGCCAGCAGGAAGGACAGGGTAGCGGGCGAGCAGTACTTC CASRKDRVAGEQYF
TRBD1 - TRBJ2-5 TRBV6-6 TGTGCCAGCAGCTGGGGACAGGGGGGAGAGACCCAGTACTTC CASSWGQGGETQYF
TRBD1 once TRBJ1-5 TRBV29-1 TGCAGCGTTGCAGGGGGACTAGATCAGCCCCAGCATTTT CSVAGGLDQPQHF
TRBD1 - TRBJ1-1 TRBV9 TGTGCCAGCAGCTTGAGACAGGGTGATGAAGCTTTCTTT CASSLRQGDEAFF
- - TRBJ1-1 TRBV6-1 TGTGCCAGCAGTGACCGACAGGAGAACACTGAAGCTTTCTTT CASSDRQENTEAFF
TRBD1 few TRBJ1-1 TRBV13 TGTGCCAGCAGCCAAGGACAGGTGAACACTGAAGCTTTCTTT CASSQGQVNTEAFF